These T cell receptor beta chains were read from a single sample in a study of blood T cell repertoires in COVID-19. Data came from immunoSEQ multiplex PCR; TCRdb stores just in-frame clones and leaves some out. The table records approximately 64,000 clones, over 75% of them present only once. Sequenced input: peripheral blood. Receptors originate from a woman aged 60-70 years with COVID-19, enrolled during active disease. The CDR3 runs from the conserved cysteine through the conserved F or W. A D gene is named only where the DNA matches it firmly.

TRBJ2-4,TRBV9,TRBD1,CASSPRDRVVKNIQYF
TRBJ2-1,TRBV9,.,CASSVEQHNEQFF
TRBJ2-3,TRBV24-1,.,CATSDRTWFTDTQYF
TRBJ1-1,TRBV5-1,TRBD1,CASPGQSNTEAFF
TRBJ2-1,TRBV28,TRBD1,CASSLRGQGANKNEQFF
TRBJ1-2,TRBV7-2,.,CASSNTGTYSNYGYTF
TRBJ2-7,TRBV28,TRBD2,CASSLSGSSYEQYF
TRBJ1-2,TRBV18,.,CASSFDRNYGYTF
TRBJ2-1,TRBV24-1,TRBD2,CATSDSWGTSGRYNEQFF
TRBJ1-2,TRBV6-1,.,CASSEAGNYGYTF
TRBJ2-5,TRBV6-5,.,CASSYSKGAGETQYF
TRBJ1-6,TRBV7-9,.,CASSLVIGNSPLHF
TRBJ1-2,TRBV30,.,CAWIRLDSYGYTF
TRBJ1-2,TRBV7-9,TRBD1,CASSRQGADYGYTF
TRBJ1-4,TRBV28,.,CASSLREPGKLFF
TRBJ2-3,TRBV11-3,.,CASSRRWGAGTDTQYF
TRBJ1-5,TRBV6-5,.,CASRYRYSNQPQHF
TRBJ1-2,TRBV4-1,TRBD1,CASSQPTDRNRYGYTF
TRBJ2-2,TRBV6-2/TRBV6-3,TRBD2,CASSPRGGSGELFF
TRBJ2-1,TRBV7-2,TRBD2,CASSRLAASYNEQFF
TRBJ1-1,TRBV6-5,TRBD1,CASSYRDRGGNTEAFF
TRBJ2-5,TRBV5-1,TRBD2,CASSSGRGGETQYF
TRBJ2-3,TRBV9,TRBD2,CASSVGLAELTDTQYF
TRBJ2-1,TRBV5-1,.,CATRVEPGRNNEQFF
TRBJ1-3,TRBV2,.,CASSAERVAGNTIYF